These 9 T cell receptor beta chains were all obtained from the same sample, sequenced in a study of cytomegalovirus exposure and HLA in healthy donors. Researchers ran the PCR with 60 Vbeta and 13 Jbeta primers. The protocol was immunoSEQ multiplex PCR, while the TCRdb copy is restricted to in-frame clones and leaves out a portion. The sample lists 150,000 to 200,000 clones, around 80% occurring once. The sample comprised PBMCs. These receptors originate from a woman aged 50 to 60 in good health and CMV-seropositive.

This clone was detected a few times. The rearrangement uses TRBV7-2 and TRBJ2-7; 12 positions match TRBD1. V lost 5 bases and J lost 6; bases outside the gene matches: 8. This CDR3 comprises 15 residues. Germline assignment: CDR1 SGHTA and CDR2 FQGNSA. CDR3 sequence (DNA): TGTGCCAGCAGCCCACGGGACAGGGGGCGAAGCGAGCAGTACTTC. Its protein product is CASSPRDRGRSEQYF.

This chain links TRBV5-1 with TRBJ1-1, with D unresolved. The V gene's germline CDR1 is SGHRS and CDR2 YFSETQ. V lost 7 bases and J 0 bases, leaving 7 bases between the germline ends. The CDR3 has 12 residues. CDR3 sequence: CASRDLNTEAFF. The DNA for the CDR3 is TGCGCCAGCCGCGATCTGAACACTGAAGCTTTCTTT. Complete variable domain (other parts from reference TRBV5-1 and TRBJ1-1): KAGVTQTPRYLIKTRGQQVTLSCSPISGHRSVSWYQQTPGQGLQFLFEYFSETQRNKGNFPGRFSGRQFSNSRSEMNVSTLELGDSALYLCASRDLNTEAFFGQGTRLTVV.

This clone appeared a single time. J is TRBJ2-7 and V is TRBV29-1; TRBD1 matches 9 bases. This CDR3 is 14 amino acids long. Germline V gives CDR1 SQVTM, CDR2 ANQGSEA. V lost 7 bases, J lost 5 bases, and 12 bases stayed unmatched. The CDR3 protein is CSASPGQGVHEQYF. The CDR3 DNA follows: TGCAGCGCCTCTCCGGGACAGGGTGTCCACGAGCAGTACTTC.

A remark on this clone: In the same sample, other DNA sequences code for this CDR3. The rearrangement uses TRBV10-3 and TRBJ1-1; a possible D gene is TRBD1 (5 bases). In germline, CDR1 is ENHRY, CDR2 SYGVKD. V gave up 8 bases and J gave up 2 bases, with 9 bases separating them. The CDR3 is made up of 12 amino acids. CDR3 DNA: TGTGCCATCGGGGGGGTTAACACTGAAGCTTTCTTT. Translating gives CAIGGVNTEAFF.

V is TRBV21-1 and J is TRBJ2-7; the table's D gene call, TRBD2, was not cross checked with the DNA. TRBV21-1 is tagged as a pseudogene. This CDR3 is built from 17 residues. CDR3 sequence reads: CASSKGNNRLSSYEQYF. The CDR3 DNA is TGTGCCAGCAGCAAAGGCAACAACAGACTAAGCTCCTACGAGCAGTACTTC.

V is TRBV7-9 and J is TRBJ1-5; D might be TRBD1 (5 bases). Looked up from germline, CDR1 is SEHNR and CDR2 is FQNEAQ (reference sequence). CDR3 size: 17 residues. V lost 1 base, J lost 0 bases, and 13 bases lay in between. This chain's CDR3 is CASSLGGRPYSNQPQHF. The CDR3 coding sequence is TGTGCCAGCAGCTTAGGGGGCAGGCCCTATAGCAATCAGCCCCAGCATTTT.

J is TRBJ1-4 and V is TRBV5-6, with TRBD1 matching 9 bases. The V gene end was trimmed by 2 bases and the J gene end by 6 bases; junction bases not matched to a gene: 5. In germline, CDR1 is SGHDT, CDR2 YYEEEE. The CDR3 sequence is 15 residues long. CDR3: CASSLYRGRDEKLFF. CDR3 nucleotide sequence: TGTGCCAGCAGCTTATACAGGGGGCGGGATGAAAAACTGTTTTTT.

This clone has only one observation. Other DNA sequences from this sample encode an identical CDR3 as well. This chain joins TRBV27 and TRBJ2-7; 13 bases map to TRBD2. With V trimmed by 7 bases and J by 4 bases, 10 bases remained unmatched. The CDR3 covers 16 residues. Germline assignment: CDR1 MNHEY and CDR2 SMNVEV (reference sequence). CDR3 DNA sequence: TGTGCCAGCAAAATACGGGGACTAGCGGGAATATACGAGCAGTACTTC. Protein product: CASKIRGLAGIYEQYF.

The CDR3 DNA is TGTGCCAGTATTGATCTATATAGCAATCAGCCCCAGCATTTT. Its protein is CASIDLYSNQPQHF. The V call is TRBV19, the J call TRBJ1-5; D gene uncertain. CDR1 is LNHDA, CDR2 SQIVND, per germline (reference sequence). The ends were cut back, 7 bases at V and 0 bases at J, with 10 bases in the middle. The CDR3 sequence is 14 residues long.